The clone carrying this T cell receptor beta chain was observed a few times. The antigen is undetermined. The sample comes from a study of blood T cells in healthy people across ages. Overall study results and limits: A roughly linear age-dependent decrease characterized TCR beta diversity per million T cells. Long-lived donors exceeded aged donors in naive CD4+ cells and diversity.

For the second PCR, which ran for 7 to 11 cycles, a sample-barcoded 5' primer and a J-beta primer mix were used. In TCRdb, the 5' RACE reads were re-called with MiXCR into one record per CDR3 protein. The sample shows 850,000 to 950,000 distinct CDR3 sequences, roughly 26% of them seen only once. CDR1 is SNHLY, CDR2 FYNNEI, per germline. Deletions cut 4 bases from V and 5 bases from J, with 24 bases between. The CDR3 runs 18 residues. The chain carries TRBV2 and TRBJ1-5; D not certain. Source material: blood. This TCR came from a woman of 80 years or more in good health. CDR3 sequence reads: CASSVTWNLGRRYQPQHF. CDR3 coding DNA: TGTGCCAGCAGTGTCACATGGAATCTTGGGCGGCGGTATCAGCCCCAGCATTTT.